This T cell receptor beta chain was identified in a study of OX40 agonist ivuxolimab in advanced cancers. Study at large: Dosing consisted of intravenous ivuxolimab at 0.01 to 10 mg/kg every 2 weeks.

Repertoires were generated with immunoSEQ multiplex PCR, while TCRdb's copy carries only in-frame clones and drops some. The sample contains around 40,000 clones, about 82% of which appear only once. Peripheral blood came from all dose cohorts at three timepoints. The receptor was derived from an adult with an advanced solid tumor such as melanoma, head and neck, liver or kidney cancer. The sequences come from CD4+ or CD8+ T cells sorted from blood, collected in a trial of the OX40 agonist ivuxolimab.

CDR3 coding DNA: TGTGCCAGTCGGACAGGCAGGTATCAGCCCCAGCATTTT. It yields the protein CASRTGRYQPQHF. The V and J genes are TRBV28 and TRBJ1-5, with 7 bases that match TRBD1. The germline gives CDR1 MDHEN, CDR2 SYDVKM. This CDR3 spans 13 amino acids. After removal of 9 bases from V and 5 bases from J, the junction contained 7 bases not matched to a gene.